The 30 T cell receptor beta chains presented below share a single source sample, sequenced in a study of T cells in Graves' hyperthyroidism and ophthalmopathy. RNA transcripts gave rise to amplified TCR beta CDR3 regions. TCR CDR3 underwent first-round RT-PCR with the HTBI primer set. TCRdb independently ran MiXCR on the multiplex PCR reads; one entry per CDR3 protein. The repertoire includes about 700,000 distinct CDR3 sequences, roughly 15% of them detected once, and about 9.4% sits in the top ten. Specimen: blood. The receptors derive from a woman aged 18-29 years with Graves' hyperthyroidism.

This clonotype was counted at least ten times. The rearrangement links TRBV28 to TRBJ2-7, with D possibly matching TRBD2 (5 bases). The CDR3 runs 12 residues. Germline V gene sequence: CDR1 MDHEN, CDR2 SYDVKM. Deletions cut 9 bases from V and 6 bases from J, with 15 bases between. CDR3 residues: CASGKLVGEQYF. CDR3 nucleotides: TGTGCCAGTGGGAAACTAGTGGGCGAGCAGTACTTC.

This chain uses TRBV20-1 with TRBJ2-3; maybe TRBD2 (7 bases). The CDR3 runs to 13 residues. V was shortened by 2 bases and J by 5 bases, with 11 bases between the two germline ends. Germline V gene sequence: CDR1 DFQATT, CDR2 SNEGSKA (reference sequence). The DNA for the CDR3 is TGCAGTGCTAGAAGGGGGGGGGGAGATACGCAGTATTTT. Translating gives CSARRGGGDTQYF.

This clonotype turned up a few times. The rearrangement links TRBV6-2 or TRBV6-3 to TRBJ2-1; D not certain. The CDR3 covers 14 residues. Trimming shortened V by 3 bases and J by 6 bases, and 12 bases separated the two germline ends. CDR1 MNHEY and CDR2 SVGEGT come from the germline V gene. The CDR3 DNA is TGTGCCAGCAGTTATGACCCTATATCCAATGAGCAGTTCTTC. Its protein is CASSYDPISNEQFF.

This clonotype was counted ten times or more. This rearrangement joins TRBV5-1 to TRBJ1-5; no definite D call. V was shortened by 0 bases and J by 5 bases, with 6 bases between the two germline ends. This CDR3 is built from 13 residues. The germline CDR1 and CDR2 sequences are SGHRS and YFSETQ. CDR3 in amino acids: CASSLAWDQPQHF. CDR3 bases: TGCGCCAGCAGCTTGGCCTGGGATCAGCCCCAGCATTTT.

This clonotype was seen many times. The chain couples TRBV13 to TRBJ2-3; possible D gene TRBD2, 6 bases. Germline V gene data show CDR1 as PRHDT and CDR2 as FYEKMQ (reference sequence). Trimming cost V 10 bases and J 5 bases, with 10 bases left between them. The CDR3 loop spans 11 amino acids. CDR3 residues: CATRGGDTQYF. CDR3 bases: TGTGCCACCCGGGGAGGAGATACGCAGTATTTT.

The chain recombines TRBV25-1 with TRBJ2-1; D gene ambiguous. The CDR3 runs 12 residues. Trimming pared 2 bases from V and 6 bases from J, leaving 5 bases between. The V gene's germline CDR1 is MGHDK and CDR2 SYGVNS. The CDR3 protein is CASSEPSNEQFF. DNA for the CDR3: TGTGCCAGCAGTGAACCAAGCAATGAGCAGTTCTTC.

There are many counts of this clonotype. The chain combines TRBV20-1 with TRBJ2-3, with 7 bases that match TRBD2. Germline loops: CDR1 DFQATT, CDR2 SNEGSKA (reference sequence). This CDR3 region has 15 residues. Trimming cost V 5 bases and J 4 bases; bases outside gene matches: 12. Here the CDR3 reads CSAPRRLAGADTQYF. The CDR3 DNA reads as TGCAGTGCTCCGCGTCGACTAGCAGGAGCAGATACGCAGTATTTT.

Ten or more counts support this clonotype. This chain joins TRBV19 and TRBJ1-1; D may be TRBD1 (6 bases). V lost 10 bases, J lost 1 base, and 16 bases lay in between. The CDR3 runs to 14 residues. Per germline, CDR1 LNHDA and CDR2 SQIVND (reference sequence). This CDR3 reads CATLKDSPNTEAFF. The CDR3 bases are TGTGCCACCCTAAAGGACAGTCCGAACACTGAAGCTTTCTTT.

This clonotype was seen at least ten times. This rearrangement joins TRBV20-1 to TRBJ2-7; 13 bases are a match to TRBD2. The germline V gene encodes CDR1 DFQATT and CDR2 SNEGSKA (reference sequence). The J segment lost 1 base and the V segment lost 4 bases, leaving 10 bases of the junction unmatched. CDR3 length equals 17 residues. This chain's CDR3 is CSAKTGTSGARSYEQYF. Written as DNA, the CDR3 is TGCAGTGCTAAGACCGGGACTAGCGGGGCGAGATCCTACGAGCAGTACTTC.

The chain links TRBV5-1 to TRBJ1-2; 9 bases are a match to TRBD1. The CDR3 runs 14 residues. CDR1 is SGHRS, CDR2 YFSETQ, per germline. V shed 3 bases, J shed 5 bases, and the junction held 5 bases outside the gene matches. The CDR3 nucleotides read TGCGCCAGCAGCTGGACAGGGGCAGAATATGGCTACACCTTC. This sequence encodes CASSWTGAEYGYTF.

The table lists this clonotype with many counts. The chain couples TRBV6-1 to TRBJ2-1, with D possibly TRBD2 on 5 matching bases. Looked up from germline, CDR1 is MNHNS and CDR2 is SASEGT. The CDR3 has 14 amino acids. The V gene lost 5 bases and the J gene lost 2 bases, with 10 bases spanning the gap. The DNA of the CDR3 is TGTGCCAGCAGTCCCAGCGGCACCTACAATGAGCAGTTCTTC. It specifies CASSPSGTYNEQFF.

This clonotype was counted ten times or more. The V gene is TRBV11-1, the J gene TRBJ2-1, with a possible D match to TRBD2 (6 bases). The CDR3 has 13 residues. The germline V gene has CDR1 SGHAT and CDR2 FQDESV (reference sequence). Trimming took off 8 bases at V and 0 bases at J, with 8 bases between the two ends. The CDR3 spells CASGDFSYNEQFF. In DNA, the CDR3 is TGTGCCAGCGGGGACTTCTCCTACAATGAGCAGTTCTTC.

In its sample, this clonotype was seen a few times. The V gene is TRBV4-3, the J gene TRBJ1-4; 8 bases are a match to TRBD1. J was trimmed by 4 bases and V by 4 bases; bases with no gene match: 5. The CDR3 totals 15 residues. CDR1 LGHNA and CDR2 YSLEER come from the germline V gene. CDR3 coding DNA: TGCGCCAGCAGCCCCGGGACAGGATATAATGAAAAACTGTTTTTT. Translating gives CASSPGTGYNEKLFF.

This chain uses TRBV6-2 or TRBV6-3 with TRBJ2-2, with 8 bases fitting TRBD2. The germline V gene has CDR1 MNHEY and CDR2 SVGEGT. This CDR3 is 14 amino acids long. V trimming: 6 bases; J trimming: 6 bases; junction bases outside the gene matches: 6. CDR3 sequence (DNA): TGTGCCAGCAGCCAAGCGGGGGCGGCCGGGGAGCTGTTTTTT. Amino acid sequence: CASSQAGAAGELFF.

This clonotype was observed at least ten times. The chain carries TRBV7-9 and TRBJ1-1; 9 bases align to TRBD1. CDR1 and CDR2 from the germline V gene are SEHNR and FQNEAQ (reference sequence). The CDR3 loop spans 18 amino acids. The J segment lost 1 base and the V segment lost 6 bases, leaving 15 bases of the junction unmatched. CDR3 sequence reads: CASSHDPGQGVRNTEAFF. CDR3 DNA: TGTGCCAGCAGTCATGATCCGGGACAGGGTGTTAGGAACACTGAAGCTTTCTTT.

V gene TRBV30 combines with J gene TRBJ2-1; TRBD2 aligns across 7 bases. The length of the CDR3 is 14 residues. CDR1 GTSNPN and CDR2 SVGIG come from the germline V gene (reference sequence). V shed 3 bases, J shed 7 bases, and the junction held 9 bases outside the gene matches. CDR3 in DNA: TGTGCCTGGAGCCCGGGGGGAGGGCGGAATGAGCAGTTCTTC. It yields the protein CAWSPGGGRNEQFF.

The sample holds many counts of this clonotype. The V and J genes are TRBV30 and TRBJ2-1, with D unresolved. Deletions cut 1 base from V and 0 bases from J, with 4 bases between. CDR1 and CDR2 from the germline V gene are GTSNPN and SVGIG (reference sequence). This CDR3 contains 13 residues. For the CDR3, the DNA is TGTGCCTGGAGTGCCGACTCCTACAATGAGCAGTTCTTC. Translating it yields CAWSADSYNEQFF.

This clonotype was seen more than once but under ten times. The genes are TRBV9 and TRBJ2-7, with D maybe TRBD2 (5 bases). Germline CDR1 is SGDLS and CDR2 is YYNGEE. Trimming took off 6 bases at V and 3 bases at J, with 16 bases between the two ends. The CDR3 is made up of 14 amino acids. The CDR3 protein is CASNPGNSNYEQYF. The CDR3 bases are TGTGCCAGCAATCCCGGGAATAGCAACTACGAGCAGTACTTC. Variable domain in full (rest from reference TRBV9 and TRBJ2-7): DSGVTQTPKHLITATGQRVTLRCSPRSGDLSVYWYQQSLDQGLQFLIQYYNGEERAKGNILERFSAQQFPDLHSELNLSSLELGDSALYFCASNPGNSNYEQYFGPGTRLTVT.

The sample holds a few counts of this clonotype. This rearrangement joins TRBV6-1 to TRBJ2-1; D unclear. Germline assignment: CDR1 MNHNS and CDR2 SASEGT. V shed 5 bases and J shed 0 bases, with 14 bases lying between them. This CDR3 is 16 amino acids long. CDR3 sequence: CASSSIIKSSYNEQFF. CDR3 coding DNA: TGTGCCAGCAGTTCGATAATTAAGAGCTCCTACAATGAGCAGTTCTTC.

At least ten counts were recorded for this clonotype. V usage is TRBV27 and J usage is TRBJ2-7; possible D gene TRBD1, 6 bases. The CDR3 contains 14 residues. Germline lookup yields CDR1 MNHEY and CDR2 SMNVEV (reference sequence). The V end was cut by 2 bases, the J end by 7 bases, with 15 bases between. As DNA, the CDR3 is TGTGCCAGCAGTTTACACTACAGGGTGGGGGAGCAGTACTTC. It encodes CASSLHYRVGEQYF.

This clonotype occurred a few times. V gene TRBV27 combines with J gene TRBJ1-1, with 9 bases aligning to TRBD1. There are 14 residues in the CDR3. Germline assignment: CDR1 MNHEY and CDR2 SMNVEV (reference sequence). V trimming: 3 bases; J trimming: 4 bases; junction bases outside the gene matches: 3. Here the CDR3 reads CASSLGTGTTEAFF. CDR3 sequence (DNA): TGTGCCAGCAGTTTGGGGACAGGGACCACTGAAGCTTTCTTT.

This clonotype was seen only a few times. V and J are TRBV5-6 and TRBJ2-2; no definite D call. From germline, CDR1 is SGHDT and CDR2 YYEEEE. Trimming stripped 2 bases from V and 7 bases from J, with 15 bases between. The CDR3 has 15 amino acids. The CDR3 sequence: CASSFKAAGDGELFF. CDR3 sequence (DNA): TGTGCCAGCAGCTTCAAGGCCGCTGGTGACGGGGAGCTGTTTTTT.

This sequence joins TRBV30 and TRBJ1-1; D is perhaps TRBD1 (6 bases). Germline-derived CDR1 and CDR2 are GTSNPN and SVGIG (reference sequence). There are 15 residues in the CDR3. Trimming took off 1 base at V and 1 base at J, with 13 bases between the two ends. DNA of the CDR3: TGTGCCTGGAGTGACCCCACAGGGAGGAACACTGAAGCTTTCTTT. This gives the protein CAWSDPTGRNTEAFF.

This clonotype has ten or more counts. The chain uses TRBV11-2 and TRBJ1-6, with 11 positions matching TRBD1. The CDR3 totals 15 residues. V was clipped by 4 bases and J by 7 bases; unmatched bases: 3. Looked up from germline, CDR1 is SGHAT and CDR2 is FQNNGV. The DNA of the CDR3 is TGTGCCAGCAGCTCGGACAGGGGGCTGAATTCACCCCTCCACTTT. The encoded protein is CASSSDRGLNSPLHF.

This sequence joins TRBV5-1 and TRBJ1-5; possible D gene TRBD1, 6 bases. The CDR3 sequence is 16 residues long. Per the germline V gene, CDR1 is SGHRS and CDR2 is YFSETQ. V was clipped by 4 bases and J by 0 bases, with 14 bases between them. The CDR3 here is CASSPGGGHSNQPQHF. CDR3 DNA: TGCGCCAGCAGCCCCGGAGGGGGTCATAGCAATCAGCCCCAGCATTTT.

This clonotype came up many times. The gene calls are TRBV20-1 and TRBJ2-7; the D is unclear. The CDR3 has 13 amino acids. Trimming removed 1 base at V and 7 bases at J, with 14 bases between. Germline assignment: CDR1 DFQATT and CDR2 SNEGSKA (reference sequence). The CDR3 here is CSARVGGPREQYF. The CDR3, as DNA: TGCAGTGCTAGAGTGGGTGGTCCACGGGAGCAGTACTTC.

At least ten counts were recorded for this clonotype. The genes are TRBV7-8 and TRBJ1-2; 7 bases are a match to TRBD1. V shed 0 bases and J 2 bases; nucleotides not matched to a gene: 3. Per germline, CDR1 SGHVS and CDR2 FQNEAQ. The CDR3 runs to 15 residues. Here the CDR3 DNA reads TGTGCCAGCAGCTTAGCGGGACAGCTAAACTATGGCTACACCTTC. It is translated as CASSLAGQLNYGYTF.

This clonotype was seen repeatedly, ten times or more. The chain uses TRBV18 and TRBJ1-1; D may be TRBD1 (5 bases). CDR3 size: 14 residues. V lost 4 bases and J lost 3, with 12 bases in between. Germline V gene lookup returns CDR1 KGHSH and CDR2 LQKENI. DNA for the CDR3: TGTGCCAGCTCACGCGGGGCCTTAGACACTGAAGCTTTCTTT. This gives the protein CASSRGALDTEAFF.

The CDR3 sequence is CASSATFYGYTF. CDR3 coding DNA: TGTGCCAGCAGTGCGACGTTTTATGGCTACACCTTC. The chain links TRBV25-1 to TRBJ1-2; D is uncertain. This CDR3 contains 12 residues. Looked up from germline, CDR1 is MGHDK and CDR2 is SYGVNS. The V and J ends lost 4 bases and 5 bases respectively, with 8 bases between them.

Ten or more counts support this clonotype. This chain links TRBV7-9 with TRBJ2-1, with D uncertain. V was trimmed by 7 bases and J by 8 bases, leaving 9 bases between them. The CDR3 is 11 amino acids. Germline CDR1 is SEHNR and CDR2 is FQNEAQ (reference sequence). The CDR3 spells CASTTPDEQFF. The CDR3 DNA is TGTGCCAGCACCACCCCGGATGAGCAGTTCTTC.